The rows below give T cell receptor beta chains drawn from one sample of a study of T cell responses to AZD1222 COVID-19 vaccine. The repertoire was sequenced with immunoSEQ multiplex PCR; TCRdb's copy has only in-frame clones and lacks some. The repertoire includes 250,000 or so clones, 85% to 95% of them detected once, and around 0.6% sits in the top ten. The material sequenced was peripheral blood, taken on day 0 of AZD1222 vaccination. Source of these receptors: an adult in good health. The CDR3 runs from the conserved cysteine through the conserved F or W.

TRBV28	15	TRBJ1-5	CASSWAGEGNQPQHF
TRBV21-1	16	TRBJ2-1	CASRSQREGLENEQFF
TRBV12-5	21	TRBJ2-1	CASGLVLGAIAGGPPGNEQFF
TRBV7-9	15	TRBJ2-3	CASSNGRGLWDTQYF
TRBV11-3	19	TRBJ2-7	CASSLGRRMWDRVIYEQYF
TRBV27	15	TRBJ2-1	CASSFRDTSHNEQFF
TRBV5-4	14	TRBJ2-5	CASSPLDYEETQYF
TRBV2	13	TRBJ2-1	CASSAGQGNEQFF
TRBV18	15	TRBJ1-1	CASSPLQGMRTEAFF
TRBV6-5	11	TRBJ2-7	CASSQLNEQYF
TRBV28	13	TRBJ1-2	CASRSGPNYGYTF
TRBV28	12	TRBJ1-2	CASSPQGYGYTF
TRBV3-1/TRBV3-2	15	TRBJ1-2	CASSQSGQGARGYTF
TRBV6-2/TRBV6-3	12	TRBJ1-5	CASSRRDQPQHF
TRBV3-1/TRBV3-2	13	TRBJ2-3	CASSQARSDTQYF
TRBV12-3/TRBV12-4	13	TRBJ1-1	CASSLASGGEAFF
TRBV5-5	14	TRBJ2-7	CASSSGSGRYEQYF
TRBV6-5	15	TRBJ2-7	CASSPTGPSSYEQYF
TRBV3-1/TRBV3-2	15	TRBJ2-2	CASSLAASNTGELFF
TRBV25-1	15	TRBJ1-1	CASSESGTENTEAFF
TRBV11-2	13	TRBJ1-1	CASSAGANTEAFF
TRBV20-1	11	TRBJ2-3	CSAILPDTQYF
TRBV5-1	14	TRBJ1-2	CASSRGQGGYGYTF
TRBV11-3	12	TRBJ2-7	CASRQAGGEQYF
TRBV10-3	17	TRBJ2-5	CAISARRSGGTQETQYF
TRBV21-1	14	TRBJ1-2	CASSKERPDYGYTF
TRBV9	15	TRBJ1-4	CASSVAGKRNEKLFF
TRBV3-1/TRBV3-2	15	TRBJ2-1	CASSDTRSSYNEQFF
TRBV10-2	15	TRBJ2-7	CASSEPGLADYEQYF
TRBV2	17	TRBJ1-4	CASSERPRGRGNEKLFF
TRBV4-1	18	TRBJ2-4	CASSQGLAGGSAKNIQYF
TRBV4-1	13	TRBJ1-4	CASSIGSNEKLFF